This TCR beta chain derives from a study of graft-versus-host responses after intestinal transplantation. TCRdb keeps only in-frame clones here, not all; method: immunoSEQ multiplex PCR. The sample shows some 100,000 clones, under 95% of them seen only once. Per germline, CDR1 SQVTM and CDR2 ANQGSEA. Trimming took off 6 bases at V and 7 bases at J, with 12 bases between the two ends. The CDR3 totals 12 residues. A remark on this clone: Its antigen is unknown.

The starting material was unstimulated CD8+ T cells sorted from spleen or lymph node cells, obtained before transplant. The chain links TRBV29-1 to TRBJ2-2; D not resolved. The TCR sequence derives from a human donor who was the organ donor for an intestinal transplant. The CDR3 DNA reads TGCAGCGTCCTAAAGTCAGGCGGGGAGCTGTTTTTT. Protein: CSVLKSGGELFF.